This T cell receptor beta chain emerged from a study of blood T cell repertoires in COVID-19. Clones were sequenced by immunoSEQ multiplex PCR, and TCRdb holds only the in-frame ones, with some missing. In the table there are fewer than 150,000 clones, almost 90% of which are singletons. Per germline, CDR1 SGHTS and CDR2 YDEGEE. The CDR3 contains 15 residues. The V end lost 4 bases, the J end lost 2 bases, and 14 bases lay between the germline ends. This clone was seen once. Sequencing input: peripheral blood. The chain uses TRBV5-8 and TRBJ2-3, with D perhaps TRBD2 (7 bases). This receptor was obtained from an older woman with COVID-19, enrolled during active disease. Written as DNA, the CDR3 is TGTGCCAGCAGCCCGGGGGGCAGGTACACAGATACGCAGTATTTT. Translated, it gives CASSPGGRYTDTQYF.